The present T cell receptor beta chain was sequenced within a study of CDR3 diversity in severe acne. This clonotype has more than one count but fewer than ten. A much larger clone is a single base away; this may be a read error. Per the germline V gene, CDR1 is KGHDR and CDR2 is SFDVKD. The CDR3 consists of 17 residues. TCRdb analysed the PCR reads with MiXCR anew, one entry per CDR3 protein. Among about 97,000 distinct CDR3 sequences, about half were seen once, and the ten largest hold 9.5% to 15%. The sample consisted of blood. This receptor was identified in a male donor with acne. V gene TRBV24-1 combines with J gene TRBJ2-1; perhaps D is TRBD1 or TRBD2 (5 bases each). CDR3 sequence: CATSDGAGPYSYNEQSF. The CDR3 DNA reads TGTGCCACCAGTGACGGGGCAGGGCCTTACTCCTACAATGAGCAGTCCTTC.